Shown below are 17 T cell receptor beta chains from a single sample sequenced in a study of blood T cell repertoires in COVID-19. The data were produced by immunoSEQ multiplex PCR, yet TCRdb's version contains in-frame clones alone and is incomplete. The table includes under 200,000 clones, 88% detected once. Input material: peripheral blood. These receptors were collected from a young man with active or convalescent COVID-19.

V and J are TRBV2 and TRBJ2-3; D unclear. Germline CDR1 and CDR2: SNHLY and FYNNEI. CDR3 length: 14 amino acids. Trimming removed 2 bases from V and 5 bases from J, with 11 bases in between. CDR3: CASSETPMLDTQYF. In nucleotides, the CDR3 is TGTGCCAGCAGTGAAACCCCTATGTTAGATACGCAGTATTTT.

This chain joins TRBV6-5 and TRBJ2-7, with D unclear. Germline CDR1 reads MNHEY; CDR2 reads SVGAGI. The CDR3 sequence is 11 residues long. Trimming shortened V by 5 bases and J by 3 bases, and 5 bases separated the two germline ends. The DNA of the CDR3 is TGTGCCAGCAGTCCAGACTACGAGCAGTACTTC. Its translation: CASSPDYEQYF.

This chain links TRBV18 with TRBJ2-5; D is possibly TRBD2 (6 bases). Germline V CDR1 and CDR2: KGHSH, LQKENI. CDR3 length equals 14 residues. Trimming shortened V by 2 bases and J by 3 bases, and 10 bases separated the two germline ends. This CDR3 reads CASSPRSSEETQYF. DNA for the CDR3: TGTGCCAGCTCACCAAGGTCTAGCGAAGAGACCCAGTACTTC.

The chain couples TRBV12-3 or TRBV12-4 to TRBJ1-6; 7 positions match TRBD1. The J segment lost 9 bases and the V segment lost 6 bases, leaving 5 bases of the junction unmatched. The CDR3 is 13 amino acids. In DNA form, the CDR3 reads TGTGCCAGCAGCCAGGGGGGACTTTCACCCCTCCACTTT. It specifies CASSQGGLSPLHF.

The CDR3 reads CASSTGTGGAETQYF. DNA for the CDR3: TGTGCCAGCAGTACCGGGACAGGGGGCGCCGAGACCCAGTACTTC. This sequence joins TRBV27 and TRBJ2-5; the match to TRBD1 covers 12 bases. Germline CDR1 reads MNHEY; CDR2 reads SMNVEV (reference sequence). This CDR3 has 15 residues. V lost 5 bases and J lost 5; bases outside the gene matches: 6.

The V call is TRBV20-1, the J call TRBJ1-5, with D unresolved. The CDR3 length is 15 residues. Germline values: CDR1 DFQATT, CDR2 SNEGSKA (reference sequence). Deletions cut 3 bases from V and 0 bases from J, with 12 bases between. CDR3 coding DNA: TGCAGTGCTAGTTTGAAACATTCTAGCAATCAGCCCCAGCATTTT. Its translation: CSASLKHSSNQPQHF.

This chain uses TRBV4-3 with TRBJ1-2; 8 nucleotides line up with TRBD1. The germline V gene encodes CDR1 LGHNA and CDR2 YSLEER. The CDR3 consists of 13 residues. V trimming: 4 bases; J trimming: 3 bases; junction bases outside the gene matches: 1. DNA for the CDR3: TGCGCCAGCAGCCCGGGACAGGACTATGGCTACACCTTC. Its protein is CASSPGQDYGYTF.

The chain carries TRBV7-2 and TRBJ2-2; 14 bases are a match to TRBD2. The CDR3 totals 18 residues. Germline loops: CDR1 SGHTA, CDR2 FQGNSA. With 5 bases clipped from V and 5 bases from J, the junction kept 10 bases outside the gene matches. The chain's CDR3 is CASSLSGTSGRQTGELFF. In DNA form, the CDR3 reads TGTGCCAGCAGCCTATCTGGGACTAGCGGGAGACAGACCGGGGAGCTGTTTTTT.

This chain uses TRBV4-2 with TRBJ1-1; 7 nucleotides match TRBD1. Germline lookup yields CDR1 LGHNA and CDR2 YNFKEQ. This CDR3 spans 15 amino acids. The ends lost 2 bases at V and 3 bases at J; junction bases unmatched: 6. In nucleotides, the CDR3 is TGTGCCAGCAGCCAACGACAGGGCGGGGACACTGAAGCTTTCTTT. It translates to CASSQRQGGDTEAFF.

This rearrangement joins TRBV3-1 (or the pseudogene TRBV3-2) to TRBJ2-1, with D possibly TRBD2 on 6 matching bases. V was trimmed by 3 bases and J by 8 bases, leaving 14 bases between them. The CDR3 is made up of 14 amino acids. CDR1 is LGHDT, CDR2 YNNKEL, per germline (reference sequence). CDR3 region: CASSHTGPGDEQFF. In DNA, the CDR3 is TGTGCCAGCAGCCACACGGGACCGGGAGATGAGCAGTTCTTC.

V usage is TRBV4-2 and J usage is TRBJ1-3, with a weak D call TRBD1 (6 bases). V dropped 1 base and J dropped 0 bases, with 13 bases sitting between them. The germline CDR1 and CDR2 sequences are LGHNA and YNFKEQ. This CDR3 is built from 17 residues. The DNA of the CDR3 is TGTGCCAGCAGCCAAGTGTGGGACACTCGCTCTGGAAACACCATATATTTT. Amino acids: CASSQVWDTRSGNTIYF.

The CDR3 region has the DNA TGTGCCAGCAGGAGCCCCCAGGGATCCTACAATGAGCAGTTCTTC. Protein: CASRSPQGSYNEQFF. V gene TRBV7-2 combines with J gene TRBJ2-1; the D gene is possibly TRBD1 (5 bases). The CDR3 is 15 residues long. V was shortened by 6 bases and J by 1 base, with 13 bases between the two germline ends. Looked up from germline, CDR1 is SGHTA and CDR2 is FQGNSA.

The V gene is TRBV23-1, the J gene TRBJ1-5; D unresolved. TRBV23-1 carries the ORF label, with uncertain function. This CDR3 region has 18 residues. Trimming took off 0 bases at V and 1 base at J, with 16 bases between the two ends. The CDR3 is CASSQSDYFRFSNQPQHF. In DNA, the CDR3 is TGCGCCAGCAGTCAATCGGACTACTTTAGATTCAGCAATCAGCCCCAGCATTTT.

The rearrangement joins TRBV6-5 to TRBJ2-7, with 11 bases fitting TRBD2. CDR3 size: 16 residues. With 2 bases clipped from V and 7 bases from J, the junction kept 10 bases outside the gene matches. CDR1 is MNHEY, CDR2 SVGAGI, per germline. This CDR3 is CASSYGTSGSPGEQYF. For the CDR3, the DNA is TGTGCCAGCAGTTACGGAACTAGCGGGAGTCCGGGGGAGCAGTACTTC.

This clone was recorded once. This chain connects TRBV29-1 to TRBJ2-1; D is unclear. CDR3 size: 10 residues. Germline V gene data show CDR1 as SQVTM and CDR2 as ANQGSEA. Trimming left V 4 bases short and J 8 bases short, with 6 bases between. DNA of the CDR3: TGCAGCGTTGCCGTATATGAGCAGTTCTTC. As protein: CSVAVYEQFF.

The rearrangement links TRBV4-3 to TRBJ2-2; D may be TRBD2 (5 bases). The CDR3 spans 16 residues. V shed 1 base and J shed 4 bases, with 13 bases lying between them. The V gene's germline CDR1 is LGHNA and CDR2 YSLEER. The CDR3 protein is CASSQGLGGGTGELFF. The CDR3 bases are TGCGCCAGCAGCCAAGGGTTAGGAGGTGGCACCGGGGAGCTGTTTTTT.

Turning to this clone: One end of the junction varies from germline; a read error may be responsible. V is TRBV6-1 and J is TRBJ2-7; possibly TRBD2 for D (6 bases). Germline values: CDR1 MNHNS, CDR2 SASEGT. The CDR3 totals 13 residues. The CDR3 sequence: CASSEKTGLPLFF. For the CDR3, the DNA is TGTGCCAGCAGTGAGAAGACGGGACTTCCACTCTTCTTC.